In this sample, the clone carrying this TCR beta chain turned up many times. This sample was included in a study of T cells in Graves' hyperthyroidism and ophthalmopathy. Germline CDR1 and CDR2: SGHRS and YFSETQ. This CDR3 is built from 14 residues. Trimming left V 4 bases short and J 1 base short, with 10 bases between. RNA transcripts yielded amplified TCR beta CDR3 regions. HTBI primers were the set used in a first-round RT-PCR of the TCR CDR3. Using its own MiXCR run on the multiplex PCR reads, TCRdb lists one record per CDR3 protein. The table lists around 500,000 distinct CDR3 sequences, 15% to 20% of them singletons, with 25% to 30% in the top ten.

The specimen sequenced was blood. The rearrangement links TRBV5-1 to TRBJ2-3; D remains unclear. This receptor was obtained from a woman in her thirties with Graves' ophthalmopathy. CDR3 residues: CASSPLEGTDTQYF. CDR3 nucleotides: TGCGCCAGCAGCCCCCTTGAGGGCACAGATACGCAGTATTTT.